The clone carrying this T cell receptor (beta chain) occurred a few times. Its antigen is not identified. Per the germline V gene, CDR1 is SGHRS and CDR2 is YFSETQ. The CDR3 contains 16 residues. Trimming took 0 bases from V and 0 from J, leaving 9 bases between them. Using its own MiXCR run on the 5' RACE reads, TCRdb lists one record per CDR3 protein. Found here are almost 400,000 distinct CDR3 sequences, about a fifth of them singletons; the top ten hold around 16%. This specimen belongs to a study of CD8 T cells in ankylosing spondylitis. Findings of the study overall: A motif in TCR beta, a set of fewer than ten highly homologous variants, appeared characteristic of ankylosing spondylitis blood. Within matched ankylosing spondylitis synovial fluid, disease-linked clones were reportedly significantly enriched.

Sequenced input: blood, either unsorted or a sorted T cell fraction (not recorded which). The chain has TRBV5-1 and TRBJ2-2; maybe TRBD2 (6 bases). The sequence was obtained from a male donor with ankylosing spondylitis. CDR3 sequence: CASSLDTGANTGELFF. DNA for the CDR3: TGCGCCAGCAGCTTGGATACGGGAGCGAACACCGGGGAGCTGTTTTTT.